Below are 26 T cell receptor beta chains sequenced from a single sample in a study of T-cell memory formation after mild COVID-19. In TCRdb, the 5' RACE reads were re-called with MiXCR into one record per CDR3 protein. The table has fewer than 350,000 distinct CDR3 sequences, less than 20% seen once. The material sequenced was PBMCs or a T cell subset sorted from them (not recorded which). These receptor sequences come from a man aged 18-30 years who had mild COVID-19 (a few samples of this study predate the infection). Cell type and time point are not known.

This clonotype was seen many times. The J gene is TRBJ2-1, the V gene TRBV11-2; perhaps TRBD2 as D (5 bases). Germline-derived CDR1 and CDR2 are SGHAT and FQNNGV. The CDR3 runs to 15 residues. Trimming took off 5 bases at V and 3 bases at J, with 14 bases between the two ends. DNA for the CDR3: TGTGCCAGCAGCCCCCAGCCGGGGATCTACAATGAGCAGTTCTTC. Amino acid sequence: CASSPQPGIYNEQFF.

The genes are TRBV2 and TRBJ2-5; D is unresolved. From germline, CDR1 is SNHLY and CDR2 FYNNEI. V shed 8 bases and J shed 0 bases, with 10 bases lying between them. This CDR3 comprises 13 residues. CDR3 loop: CASLRSYQETQYF. The DNA for the CDR3 is TGTGCCAGCCTACGGAGCTACCAAGAGACCCAGTACTTC.

A few counts support this clonotype. This chain uses TRBV12-3 or TRBV12-4 with TRBJ2-7; tentative D call: TRBD1 (6 bases). The ends were cut back, 10 bases at V and 6 bases at J, with 19 bases in the middle. There are 13 residues in the CDR3. The CDR3 region is CAKTDSFLPEQYF. The CDR3 DNA reads as TGTGCCAAGACGGACAGTTTTTTACCCGAGCAGTACTTC.

In nucleotides, the CDR3 is TGCAGTGCTAGAGATCCCCGTCGGGGAGAAAGTGAAGCTTTCTTT. Translation gives CSARDPRRGESEAFF. The chain couples TRBV20-1 to TRBJ1-1; D is ambiguous. The CDR3 loop spans 15 amino acids. The ends were cut back, 0 bases at V and 7 bases at J, with 18 bases in the middle. The germline V gene encodes CDR1 DFQATT and CDR2 SNEGSKA (reference sequence).

The chain is built from TRBV20-1 and TRBJ2-3; D is unclear. This CDR3 is 13 amino acids long. Germline CDR1 is DFQATT and CDR2 is SNEGSKA (reference sequence). The V and J ends lost 2 bases and 6 bases respectively, with 12 bases between them. The CDR3 region is CSARQSSRDTQYF. The CDR3 DNA follows: TGCAGTGCTAGACAGTCCTCAAGGGATACGCAGTATTTT.

The chain recombines TRBV5-1 with TRBJ2-1; weak D call: TRBD2 (5 bases). There are 17 residues in the CDR3. Germline CDR1 reads SGHRS; CDR2 reads YFSETQ. Trimming removed 4 bases from V and 3 bases from J, with 20 bases in between. This chain's CDR3 is CASSPSQAAINYNEQFF. The DNA for the CDR3 is TGCGCCAGCAGCCCAAGCCAAGCGGCAATTAACTACAATGAGCAGTTCTTC.

The rearrangement uses TRBV5-1 and TRBJ2-7; TRBD1 aligns across 7 bases. There are 15 residues in the CDR3. Germline V gene data show CDR1 as SGHRS and CDR2 as YFSETQ. With 2 bases clipped from V and 0 bases from J, the junction kept 5 bases outside the gene matches. This CDR3 is CASSLEGATSYEQYF. The CDR3 nucleotides read TGCGCCAGCAGCTTAGAGGGGGCCACCTCCTACGAGCAGTACTTC.

V and J are TRBV7-2 and TRBJ1-4, with D possibly being TRBD1 (5 bases). Germline-derived CDR1 and CDR2 are SGHTA and FQGNSA. The CDR3 extends over 16 amino acids. The ends were cut back, 8 bases at V and 0 bases at J, with 16 bases in the middle. In DNA form, the CDR3 reads TGTGCCAGCTTTGCGTTGACAGAGACAACTAATGAAAAACTGTTTTTT. It is translated as CASFALTETTNEKLFF. Looking up the rest from reference TRBV7-2 and TRBJ1-4 gives the full variable domain: GAGVSQSPSNKVTEKGKDVELRCDPISGHTALYWYRQSLGQGLEFLIYFQGNSAPDKSGLPSDRFSAERTGGSVSTLTIQRTQQEDSAVYLCASFALTETTNEKLFFGSGTQLSVL.

J is TRBJ2-7 and V is TRBV10-3, with TRBD1 matching 8 bases. Germline V lookup: CDR1 ENHRY, CDR2 SYGVKD. This CDR3 is 14 amino acids long. The V segment lost 6 bases and the J segment 2 bases; nucleotides outside the gene matches: 6. The CDR3 DNA reads as TGTGCCATCAGGGGGACAGGCGCTACCTACGAGCAGTACTTC. Translation: CAIRGTGATYEQYF.

In its sample, this clonotype was seen a few times. The rearrangement links TRBV6-2 or TRBV6-3 to TRBJ2-1; possibly TRBD2 for D (7 bases). CDR3 length: 13 amino acids. Germline V gene data show CDR1 as MNHEY and CDR2 as SVGEGT. Trimming stripped 2 bases from V and 7 bases from J, with 9 bases between. CDR3 DNA sequence: TGTGCCAGCAGTTACAGGGGGGGTAATGAGCAGTTCTTC. Translating gives CASSYRGGNEQFF.

The chain combines TRBV24-1 with TRBJ2-2; D possibly corresponds to TRBD2 (6 bases). Germline V gives CDR1 KGHDR, CDR2 SFDVKD. CDR3 length: 13 amino acids. With 9 bases removed from V and 1 base from J, the gap between germline ends came to 8 bases. In DNA form, the CDR3 reads TGTGCCACCTCGGGGGTGAACACCGGGGAGCTGTTTTTT. Translation: CATSGVNTGELFF.

This clonotype appeared many times. The CDR3: CSASWGSSYNEQFF. The CDR3 DNA follows: TGCAGTGCTAGTTGGGGGAGCTCCTACAATGAGCAGTTCTTC. The chain has TRBV20-1 and TRBJ2-1; D might be TRBD1 or TRBD2, each matching 5 bases. This CDR3 contains 14 residues. CDR1 DFQATT and CDR2 SNEGSKA come from the germline V gene (reference sequence). The V end lost 3 bases, the J end lost 0 bases, and 9 bases lay between the germline ends.

J is TRBJ1-5 and V is TRBV5-1, with D possibly being TRBD1 (5 bases). The germline V gene has CDR1 SGHRS and CDR2 YFSETQ. The CDR3 has 15 residues. Between the trimmed V and J ends, which lost 6 bases and 1 base, there was a span of 14 bases. The CDR3 region has the DNA TGCGCCAGCACCCCAGTTGGGGGGAGCAATCAGCCCCAGCATTTT. This translates into CASTPVGGSNQPQHF.

In this sample, this clonotype turned up a few times. This rearrangement joins TRBV7-9 to TRBJ1-5; possibly TRBD1 for D (5 bases). Germline lookup yields CDR1 SEHNR and CDR2 FQNEAQ (reference sequence). V was pared by 8 bases and J by 2 bases, with 13 bases between. The CDR3 spans 14 residues. The CDR3 protein is CASAVGGGNQPQHF. The CDR3 DNA sequence: TGTGCCAGCGCGGTGGGAGGGGGCAATCAGCCCCAGCATTTT.

This clonotype was recorded many times. The V gene is TRBV12-3 or TRBV12-4, the J gene TRBJ2-5; D possibly matches TRBD1 or TRBD2 (6 bases each). With 8 bases removed from V and 4 bases from J, the gap between germline ends came to 20 bases. This CDR3 comprises 15 residues. The CDR3 DNA reads as TGTGCCAGCGGACCAGGGGCGGTCGGGGGAGAGACCCAGTACTTC. Protein sequence: CASGPGAVGGETQYF.

CDR3: CSVARDRKETQYF. Here the CDR3 DNA reads TGCAGCGTTGCCCGGGACAGGAAAGAGACCCAGTACTTC. This chain connects TRBV29-1 to TRBJ2-5, with 8 bases that match TRBD1. V shed 4 bases and J 3 bases; nucleotides not matched to a gene: 4. The germline V gene encodes CDR1 SQVTM and CDR2 ANQGSEA. The length of the CDR3 is 13 residues.

The chain has TRBV11-1 and TRBJ2-1; 11 nucleotides line up with TRBD2. V gave up 6 bases and J gave up 4 bases; unmatched junction bases: 8. Germline V lookup: CDR1 SGHAT, CDR2 FQDESV (reference sequence). This CDR3 contains 16 residues. The chain's CDR3 is CASSSLTSGDYNEQFF. DNA of the CDR3: TGTGCCAGCAGTTCCCTGACTAGCGGGGATTACAATGAGCAGTTCTTC.

This clonotype has more than one count but fewer than ten. The J gene is TRBJ2-5, the V gene TRBV7-9; D remains unclear. The V end was cut by 2 bases, the J end by 2 bases, with 24 bases between. This CDR3 has 19 amino acids. From germline, CDR1 is SEHNR and CDR2 FQNEAQ (reference sequence). The CDR3 loop reads CASSLSYARPGQKQETQYF. The CDR3 DNA reads TGTGCCAGCAGCTTATCCTATGCGAGGCCAGGTCAAAAACAAGAGACCCAGTACTTC.

This chain links TRBV3-1 with TRBJ2-7, with no clear D. Germline CDR1 is LGHDT and CDR2 is YNNKEL (reference sequence). This CDR3 is 14 amino acids long. V was cut by 1 base and J by 3 bases, with 10 bases left in between. CDR3 nucleotides: TGTGCCAGCAGCCAAGGCGCAGGAAACTACGAGCAGTACGTC. It translates to CASSQGAGNYEQYV.

This clonotype appeared a few times. This chain connects TRBV6-6 to TRBJ1-1, with D tentatively TRBD1 (5 bases). The CDR3 is 13 residues long. The germline gives CDR1 MNHNY, CDR2 SVGAGI (reference sequence). V lost 7 bases and J lost 4, with 13 bases in between. CDR3 sequence: CASTIGGGTEAFF. The CDR3 coding sequence is TGTGCCAGCACCATTGGGGGGGGCACTGAAGCTTTCTTT.

This clonotype was observed many times. The chain couples TRBV5-1 to TRBJ2-1; D is ambiguous. The V gene lost 0 bases and the J gene lost 7 bases, with 11 bases spanning the gap. Germline V gene data show CDR1 as SGHRS and CDR2 as YFSETQ. This CDR3 has 14 residues. The chain's CDR3 is CASSLGGLGNEQFF. CDR3 in DNA: TGCGCCAGCAGCTTGGGTGGCCTGGGAAATGAGCAGTTCTTC.

The chain joins TRBV28 to TRBJ1-2, with unresolved D. The V gene's germline CDR1 is MDHEN and CDR2 SYDVKM. The germline V and J ends were trimmed by 1 base and 1 base, with 10 bases remaining between them. The CDR3 loop spans 15 amino acids. CDR3 DNA: TGTGCCAGCAGTTTATACGGCAGAATTAACTATGGCTACACCTTC. Residues: CASSLYGRINYGYTF.

The gene calls are TRBV7-9 and TRBJ1-6; D unresolved. The germline V gene encodes CDR1 SEHNR and CDR2 FQNEAQ (reference sequence). V was pared by 0 bases and J by 6 bases, with 15 bases between. This CDR3 has 17 amino acids. The CDR3 sequence: CASSLAVREGGNSPLHF. Here the CDR3 DNA reads TGTGCCAGCAGCTTAGCGGTCCGGGAGGGTGGTAATTCACCCCTCCACTTT. The variable domain in full, with the rest retrieved from reference TRBV7-9 and TRBJ1-6, is DTGVSQNPRHKITKRGQNVTFRCDPISEHNRLYWYRQTLGQGPEFLTYFQNEAQLEKSRLLSDRFSAERPKGSFSTLEIQRTEQGDSAMYLCASSLAVREGGNSPLHFGNGTRLTVT.

This clonotype was detected a few times. This rearrangement joins TRBV4-1 to TRBJ2-7; 7 bases are shared with TRBD2. The V gene's germline CDR1 is MGHRA and CDR2 YSYEKL. CDR3 size: 15 residues. V was clipped by 0 bases and J by 9 bases; unmatched bases: 11. DNA for the CDR3: TGCGCCAGCAGCCAAGATTCGAGCGGGGCAGGATGGCAGTACTTC. It encodes CASSQDSSGAGWQYF.

This clonotype was counted only a few times. This chain links TRBV6-1 with TRBJ1-5, with TRBD1 matching 10 bases. Germline CDR1 is MNHNS and CDR2 is SASEGT. The CDR3 has 18 residues. Unmatched junction bases numbered 15, after V lost 7 bases and J lost 3 bases. CDR3 protein: CASKNGKRGTGVNQPQHF. DNA for the CDR3: TGTGCCAGCAAAAACGGCAAGAGAGGGACAGGGGTCAATCAGCCCCAGCATTTT.

CDR3 coding DNA: TGTGCCAGCAGCTTAACTCCCCAGTTATCCCCCTACCTACTCCCGGGCGACTATGGCTACACCTTC. Its protein is CASSLTPQLSPYLLPGDYGYTF. The chain links TRBV7-9 to TRBJ1-2; D not certain. The CDR3 loop spans 22 amino acids. CDR1 is SEHNR and CDR2 is FQNEAQ in the germline V gene (reference sequence). Trimming stripped 2 bases from V and 3 bases from J, with 34 bases between. The full variable domain, completed using reference TRBV7-9 and TRBJ1-2, is DTGVSQNPRHKITKRGQNVTFRCDPISEHNRLYWYRQTLGQGPEFLTYFQNEAQLEKSRLLSDRFSAERPKGSFSTLEIQRTEQGDSAMYLCASSLTPQLSPYLLPGDYGYTFGSGTRLTVV.